Below, 17 T cell receptor beta chains from the same sample are listed, as sequenced in a study of T cell responses to AZD1222 COVID-19 vaccine. Sequencing used immunoSEQ multiplex PCR; TCRdb keeps in-frame clones, though not all of them. Here the sample spans 150,000 or so clones, more than 80% being singletons. The sequences come from peripheral blood, collected on day 0 of AZD1222 vaccination. The receptors derive from an adult in good health.

The chain links TRBV6-5 to TRBJ2-7; 9 bases align to TRBD1. The germline V gene encodes CDR1 MNHEY and CDR2 SVGAGI. Germline trimming cut 7 bases from V and 0 bases from J; bases unmatched to any gene: 7. This CDR3 spans 15 amino acids. CDR3 sequence reads: CASIPDRGASYEQYF. DNA of the CDR3: TGTGCCAGCATACCGGACAGGGGCGCCTCCTACGAGCAGTACTTC.

This chain connects TRBV2 to TRBJ2-7; TRBD2 matches 12 bases. Germline lookup yields CDR1 SNHLY and CDR2 FYNNEI. The junction had 11 bases not matched to a gene; V was cut back by 3 bases and J by 5 bases. The CDR3 runs to 17 residues. The CDR3 sequence: CASSEWRTSGRNDEQYF. The CDR3 bases are TGTGCCAGCAGTGAGTGGAGAACTAGCGGGAGGAACGACGAGCAGTACTTC.

The V and J genes are TRBV7-9 and TRBJ1-2; no clear D gene. Germline loops: CDR1 SEHNR, CDR2 FQNEAQ (reference sequence). Trimming shortened V by 5 bases and J by 8 bases, and 15 bases separated the two germline ends. The CDR3 contains 13 residues. CDR3 in amino acids: CASSSPLTGGYTF. The CDR3, as DNA: TGTGCCAGCAGCAGCCCGCTGACGGGAGGCTACACCTTC.

The V call is TRBV19, the J call TRBJ2-3; 8 positions agree with TRBD1. The J segment lost 3 bases and the V segment lost 1 base, leaving 3 bases of the junction unmatched. In germline, CDR1 is LNHDA, CDR2 SQIVND (reference sequence). CDR3 length: 15 residues. CDR3 DNA sequence: TGTGCCAGTAGTATAGTCACAGGGGGAACAGATACGCAGTATTTT. Translated: CASSIVTGGTDTQYF.

This clone came up a few times. This chain links TRBV7-9 with TRBJ2-7, with TRBD2 matching over 7 bases. Germline CDR1 is SEHNR and CDR2 is FQNEAQ (reference sequence). This CDR3 comprises 14 residues. With 9 bases clipped from V and 0 bases from J, the junction kept 8 bases outside the gene matches. CDR3 sequence reads: CASGGRGSSYEQYF. Written as DNA, the CDR3 is TGTGCCAGTGGCGGGCGGGGGAGCTCCTACGAGCAGTACTTC.

The CDR3 nucleotides are TGTGCCAGAAGCTTGGGCAGGGTGGGAGCCAAAAACATTCAGTACTTC. It encodes CARSLGRVGAKNIQYF. The chain joins TRBV5-3 to TRBJ2-4; D may be TRBD1 (5 bases). TRBV5-3 carries the ORF label, with uncertain function. The CDR3 runs to 16 residues. Trimming stripped 0 bases from V and 0 bases from J, with 10 bases between.

This clone showed up just once. The chain recombines TRBV4-1 with TRBJ2-7, with TRBD2 identical over 8 bases. V was pared by 0 bases and J by 1 base, with 2 bases of the junction left unmatched. CDR3 length: 15 amino acids. Germline CDR1 MGHRA, CDR2 YSYEKL. Written as DNA, the CDR3 is TGCGCCAGCAGCCAAGAAACTAGCGGTTCCTACGAGCAGTACTTC. It codes for CASSQETSGSYEQYF.

The chain has TRBV2 and TRBJ1-6, with 7 bases fitting TRBD1. The CDR3 is 14 residues long. Per the germline V gene, CDR1 is SNHLY and CDR2 is FYNNEI. Germline trimming cut 6 bases from V and 4 bases from J; bases unmatched to any gene: 3. The CDR3 bases are TGTGCCAGCAGGTCGGACAGGTATAATTCACCCCTCCACTTT. Its protein product is CASRSDRYNSPLHF.

V is TRBV6-1 and J is TRBJ2-2, with 14 bases identical to TRBD2. Germline V CDR1 and CDR2: MNHNS, SASEGT. The trim removed 3 bases at V and 6 bases at J, leaving 3 bases unmatched. The CDR3 is 16 amino acids. CDR3 sequence (DNA): TGTGCCAGCAGTGAGGGGACTAGCGGGAGTTCCGGGGAGCTGTTTTTT. Its translation: CASSEGTSGSSGELFF.

In DNA, the CDR3 is TGTGCCACCAGACCCCCGGGACACCGTGGTGGCTACACCTTC. Protein sequence: CATRPPGHRGGYTF. J is TRBJ1-2 and V is TRBV27; D possibly corresponds to TRBD1 (6 bases). The CDR3 spans 14 residues. In germline, CDR1 is MNHEY, CDR2 SMNVEV (reference sequence). Deletions cut 10 bases from V and 7 bases from J, with 22 bases between.

V is TRBV16 and J is TRBJ1-1, with 7 bases aligning to TRBD1. Trimming took 0 bases from V and 6 from J; bases not matched to a gene: 1. The CDR3 loop spans 13 amino acids. Germline CDR1 and CDR2: KGHSY and FQNENV. This CDR3 is CASSQSGGPEAFF. The DNA of the CDR3 is TGTGCCAGCAGCCAATCAGGGGGCCCTGAAGCTTTCTTT.

This rearrangement joins TRBV6-6 to TRBJ1-1, with TRBD1 as a possible D gene (6 bases). CDR3 length: 16 residues. Trimming took off 0 bases at V and 0 bases at J, with 11 bases between the two ends. Germline loops: CDR1 MNHNY, CDR2 SVGAGI (reference sequence). CDR3 residues: CASSYSKTGLNTEAFF. In nucleotides, the CDR3 is TGTGCCAGCAGTTACTCTAAGACAGGTTTGAACACTGAAGCTTTCTTT.

This chain links TRBV6-5 with TRBJ2-2; D is possibly TRBD1 (6 bases). The V end was cut by 2 bases, the J end by 2 bases, with 9 bases between. The CDR3 is made up of 15 amino acids. Germline lookup yields CDR1 MNHEY and CDR2 SVGAGI. The CDR3 DNA follows: TGTGCCAGCAGTTACGCAGGGGCCAACACCGGGGAGCTGTTTTTT. Residues: CASSYAGANTGELFF.

CDR3 nucleotides: TGTGCCAGCAGCTTAAACCGTACGCTGAGGACTGAAGCTTTCTTT. It is translated as CASSLNRTLRTEAFF. V usage is TRBV7-9 and J usage is TRBJ1-1; D is unclear. CDR3 length: 15 amino acids. From germline, CDR1 is SEHNR and CDR2 FQNEAQ (reference sequence). The germline V and J ends were trimmed by 2 bases and 5 bases, with 15 bases remaining between them.

This rearrangement joins TRBV3-1 (or the pseudogene TRBV3-2) to TRBJ1-5, with 7 bases matching TRBD1. The junction had 6 bases not matched to a gene; V was cut back by 0 bases and J by 7 bases. The V gene's germline CDR1 is LGHDT and CDR2 YNNKEL (reference sequence). The CDR3 extends over 15 amino acids. The CDR3 spells CASSQDTQGRQPQHF. The DNA for the CDR3 is TGTGCCAGCAGCCAAGATACACAGGGGAGACAGCCCCAGCATTTT.

The chain recombines TRBV11-2 with TRBJ1-1, with unresolved D. This CDR3 is built from 15 residues. Germline CDR1 reads SGHAT; CDR2 reads FQNNGV. V was cut by 0 bases and J by 5 bases, with 13 bases left in between. For the CDR3, the DNA is TGTGCCAGCAGCTTAGATGGCCCAACGGGTACTGAAGCTTTCTTT. Protein sequence: CASSLDGPTGTEAFF.

The V gene is TRBV24-1, the J gene TRBJ1-3; no clear D gene. The CDR3 consists of 15 residues. V was clipped by 2 bases and J by 0 bases, with 7 bases between them. Germline loops: CDR1 KGHDR, CDR2 SFDVKD. The CDR3 coding sequence is TGTGCCACCAGTGATTCCCGGGGCTCTGGAAACACCATATATTTT. Protein product: CATSDSRGSGNTIYF.